The TCR beta chain under discussion was sequenced for a study of cytomegalovirus exposure and HLA in healthy donors. Germline values: CDR1 SQVTM, CDR2 ANQGSEA. Trimming took 7 bases from V and 2 from J, leaving 12 bases between them. This CDR3 region has 13 residues. This PCR relied on a set of 60 Vbeta primers and 13 Jbeta primers. TCRdb keeps only in-frame clones here, not all; method: immunoSEQ multiplex PCR. The table includes around 180,000 clones, about 84% detected once. Sample: PBMCs. The chain employs TRBV29-1 and TRBJ2-4; D might be TRBD1 (6 bases). The clonotype originates from a man aged 18 to 29 in good health and CMV-seronegative. CDR3 amino acids: CSGRGDTKNIQYF. The CDR3 nucleotides are TGCAGCGGGAGAGGGGACACCAAAAACATTCAGTACTTC.